Following are 29 T cell receptor beta chains from one sample sequenced in a study of T cell responses to AZD1222 COVID-19 vaccine. Profiled with immunoSEQ multiplex PCR; TCRdb holds only in-frame clones, not every one. The repertoire holds more than 150,000 clones, with over 80% as singletons. The sequenced sample was peripheral blood, obtained on day 0 of AZD1222 vaccination. These receptors were taken from an adult in good health.

The V gene is TRBV2, the J gene TRBJ2-7; 16 bases map to TRBD2. The germline gives CDR1 SNHLY, CDR2 FYNNEI. Trimming removed 5 bases from V and 2 bases from J; junction bases left unmatched: 6. This CDR3 region has 17 residues. The CDR3 nucleotides are TGTGCCAGCAGTCCCGGGACTAGCGGGAGGGGGACCTACGAGCAGTACTTC. Amino acids: CASSPGTSGRGTYEQYF.

The chain employs TRBV9 and TRBJ2-3; D is undetermined. CDR1 SGDLS and CDR2 YYNGEE come from the germline V gene. V lost 0 bases and J 0 bases, leaving 11 bases between the germline ends. The CDR3 runs to 16 residues. This CDR3 is CASSVAIGRSTDTQYF. The CDR3 coding sequence is TGTGCCAGCAGCGTAGCAATAGGGCGGAGCACAGATACGCAGTATTTT.

The rearrangement links TRBV28 to TRBJ1-3; perhaps TRBD1 as D (5 bases). The V gene's germline CDR1 is MDHEN and CDR2 SYDVKM. V was pared by 5 bases and J by 0 bases, with 11 bases between. The CDR3 spans 15 residues. Written as DNA, the CDR3 is TGTGCCAGCAGTCTAAGGGGAAGCTCTGGAAACACCATATATTTT. It yields the protein CASSLRGSSGNTIYF.

The genes are TRBV21-1 and TRBJ1-3. TRBV21-1 constitutes a pseudogene. This CDR3 comprises 14 residues. The CDR3, as DNA: TGTGCCAGCAGCAATTGGGATCTGGGAAACACCATATATTTT. It is translated as CASSNWDLGNTIYF.

The chain joins TRBV3-1 (or the pseudogene TRBV3-2) to TRBJ2-3; D is uncertain. Germline assignment: CDR1 LGHDT and CDR2 YNNKEL (reference sequence). The CDR3 consists of 11 residues. Trimming removed 3 bases from V and 4 bases from J, with 2 bases in between. The CDR3 loop reads CASSQADTQYF. In DNA form, the CDR3 reads TGTGCCAGCAGCCAGGCAGATACGCAGTATTTT.

The CDR3 DNA is TGCGCCAGCAGCCAAGAAATGACTAGACCCGGGGAGCTGTTTTTT. It specifies CASSQEMTRPGELFF. The gene calls are TRBV4-3 and TRBJ2-2; possible D gene TRBD2, 6 bases. The germline gives CDR1 LGHNA, CDR2 YSLEER. The CDR3 is 15 amino acids. Deletions cut 0 bases from V and 6 bases from J, with 11 bases between.

CDR3 sequence (DNA): TGTGCCATCAGTAGCACGGACAGCTCTGGAAACACCATATATTTT. Its protein product is CAISSTDSSGNTIYF. The V call is TRBV10-3, the J call TRBJ1-3; maybe TRBD1 (6 bases). Germline CDR1 and CDR2: ENHRY and SYGVKD. CDR3 length equals 15 residues. V was shortened by 5 bases and J by 0 bases, with 11 bases between the two germline ends.

The chain recombines TRBV4-2 with TRBJ1-5; the D gene is possibly TRBD1 (5 bases). V was clipped by 0 bases and J by 0 bases, with 12 bases between them. The CDR3 is 17 amino acids. Germline assignment: CDR1 LGHNA and CDR2 YNFKEQ. The CDR3 sequence is CASSQDRQGVSNQPQHF. The CDR3, as DNA: TGTGCCAGCAGCCAAGATAGGCAGGGCGTTAGCAATCAGCCCCAGCATTTT.

This rearrangement joins TRBV12-3 or TRBV12-4 to TRBJ1-3; no reliable D call. Trimming cost V 2 bases and J 11 bases, with 7 bases left between them. The CDR3 is made up of 11 amino acids. As DNA, the CDR3 is TGTGCCAGCAGTTTATGGTCCCCCATATATTTT. Translated, it gives CASSLWSPIYF.

The chain employs TRBV10-3 and TRBJ2-3; D perhaps matches TRBD2 (7 bases). The length of the CDR3 is 15 residues. Germline V CDR1 and CDR2: ENHRY, SYGVKD. The V gene lost 4 bases and the J gene lost 4 bases, with 15 bases spanning the gap. CDR3 protein: CAISGLEGGPDTQYF. In DNA form, the CDR3 reads TGTGCCATCAGTGGCCTGGAGGGGGGGCCAGATACGCAGTATTTT.

The genes are TRBV6-6 and TRBJ1-6; TRBD1 agrees at 10 bases. V was pared by 4 bases and J by 10 bases, with 4 bases of the junction left unmatched. The CDR3 contains 14 residues. Germline loops: CDR1 MNHNY, CDR2 SVGAGI (reference sequence). The CDR3 loop is CASSWTGGTSPLHF. The CDR3 DNA reads TGTGCCAGCAGTTGGACAGGGGGTACATCACCCCTCCACTTT.

The rearrangement uses TRBV12-5 and TRBJ1-2; 7 bases fit TRBD1. The J segment lost 3 bases and the V segment lost 0 bases, leaving 13 bases of the junction unmatched. This CDR3 contains 18 residues. The germline gives CDR1 LGHNT, CDR2 FRNRAP. CDR3 sequence reads: CASGLVLGRGGADYGYTF. CDR3 nucleotide sequence: TGTGCTAGTGGTTTGGTATTAGGCCGAGGGGGCGCCGACTATGGCTACACCTTC.

A few counts support this clone. CDR3 protein: CASTPRGRGREQYF. In DNA, the CDR3 is TGTGCCAGCACCCCCCGTGGACGCGGGCGCGAGCAGTACTTC. This chain uses TRBV6-5 with TRBJ2-7; D possibly corresponds to TRBD2 (5 bases). Trimming removed 7 bases from V and 6 bases from J, with 19 bases in between. Germline V lookup: CDR1 MNHEY, CDR2 SVGAGI. The CDR3 spans 14 residues.

In this sample, this clone turned up a few times. The chain joins TRBV5-1 to TRBJ1-1; D is perhaps TRBD1 (5 bases). The CDR3 spans 16 residues. Germline-derived CDR1 and CDR2 are SGHRS and YFSETQ. Trimming took off 1 base at V and 1 base at J, with 14 bases between the two ends. CDR3 nucleotides: TGCGCCAGCAGCTTGCAGGGCGACCGAAGGAACACTGAAGCTTTCTTT. Protein product: CASSLQGDRRNTEAFF.

This CDR3 is CASSLVGSHLAGGPRSYEQYF. The CDR3 coding sequence is TGCGCCAGCAGCTTGGTGGGGTCCCATCTAGCGGGGGGGCCCAGGTCCTACGAGCAGTACTTC. The chain couples TRBV5-1 to TRBJ2-7, with TRBD2 identical over 12 bases. J lost 1 base, V lost 0 bases, and 17 bases had no gene match. CDR3 size: 21 residues. CDR1 SGHRS and CDR2 YFSETQ come from the germline V gene.

The chain carries TRBV4-2 and TRBJ1-6, with no clear D. Trimming pared 4 bases from V and 6 bases from J, leaving 13 bases between. Germline assignment: CDR1 LGHNA and CDR2 YNFKEQ. The CDR3 loop spans 15 amino acids. CDR3 sequence: CASSPPGGFNSPLHF. The CDR3 region has the DNA TGTGCCAGCAGCCCCCCCGGAGGGTTTAATTCACCCCTCCACTTT.

The chain carries TRBV19 and TRBJ2-1; perhaps TRBD2 as D (6 bases). The CDR3 has 16 residues. CDR1 and CDR2 (germline): LNHDA, SQIVND (reference sequence). Trimming pared 5 bases from V and 3 bases from J, leaving 17 bases between. DNA for the CDR3: TGTGCCAGTAGTGATGAATCGGGACTGGACTACAATGAGCAGTTCTTC. Protein: CASSDESGLDYNEQFF.

This chain joins TRBV6-6 and TRBJ2-7; 7 nucleotides align to TRBD1. Germline CDR1 and CDR2: MNHNY and SVGAGI (reference sequence). CDR3 length equals 15 residues. V shed 6 bases, J shed 2 bases, and the junction held 10 bases outside the gene matches. The CDR3 protein is CASRTPDRATYEQYF. The CDR3 DNA reads TGTGCCAGCAGGACTCCAGACAGGGCAACCTACGAGCAGTACTTC.

The J gene is TRBJ2-3, the V gene TRBV27; TRBD1 matches 7 bases. Trimming cost V 10 bases and J 5 bases; bases outside gene matches: 9. Germline CDR1 MNHEY, CDR2 SMNVEV (reference sequence). This CDR3 contains 13 residues. This chain's CDR3 is CATQTGIRDTQYF. The CDR3 DNA is TGTGCCACTCAGACAGGGATTAGAGATACGCAGTATTTT.

The sample holds a few counts of this clone. V is TRBV6-1 and J is TRBJ2-7; the D is unclear. Trimming cost V 2 bases and J 7 bases, with 12 bases left between them. The CDR3 is 13 amino acids. Germline loops: CDR1 MNHNS, CDR2 SASEGT. The CDR3 DNA is TGTGCCAGCAGTGAATCAGGTCTAGGGGAGCAGTACTTC. Encoded protein: CASSESGLGEQYF.

The chain joins TRBV7-9 to TRBJ1-2; possible D gene TRBD1, 6 bases. This CDR3 has 16 amino acids. CDR1 and CDR2 (germline): SEHNR, FQNEAQ (reference sequence). Deletions cut 5 bases from V and 8 bases from J, with 24 bases between. CDR3 sequence reads: CASSLRQDRPSGGYTF. The CDR3, as DNA: TGTGCCAGCAGCCTCAGACAGGATAGGCCCTCCGGGGGCTACACCTTC.

The chain has TRBV7-2 and TRBJ2-5; the D gene is possibly TRBD2 (5 bases). The V and J ends lost 5 bases and 7 bases respectively, with 23 bases between them. Per the germline V gene, CDR1 is SGHTA and CDR2 is FQGNSA. This CDR3 contains 16 residues. CDR3 nucleotides: TGTGCCAGCAGCGCATGGGATCCGAGCTCCGGAGGGACCCAGTACTTC. Its protein is CASSAWDPSSGGTQYF.

This clone was counted a few times. The chain recombines TRBV6-5 with TRBJ2-1; D remains ambiguous. Germline V gene lookup returns CDR1 MNHEY and CDR2 SVGAGI. The CDR3 runs to 15 residues. The ends were cut back, 2 bases at V and 0 bases at J, with 8 bases in the middle. CDR3 DNA: TGTGCCAGCAGTTACAACGGCCACTCCTACAATGAGCAGTTCTTC. Its protein is CASSYNGHSYNEQFF.

This chain connects TRBV19 to TRBJ2-5; maybe TRBD1 (5 bases). Germline CDR1 reads LNHDA; CDR2 reads SQIVND (reference sequence). The CDR3 covers 16 residues. V lost 6 bases and J 5 bases, leaving 22 bases between the germline ends. This CDR3 reads CASSPVVAGNRETQYF. CDR3 sequence (DNA): TGTGCCAGTAGCCCCGTGGTAGCAGGGAATAGGGAGACCCAGTACTTC.

The genes are TRBV2 and TRBJ2-7; 10 nucleotides match TRBD2. CDR1 is SNHLY, CDR2 FYNNEI, per germline. The V gene end was trimmed by 6 bases and the J gene end by 4 bases; junction bases not matched to a gene: 12. The CDR3 covers 16 residues. The DNA of the CDR3 is TGTGCCAGCAGCGTAGCGGGGGGACGACCGGCGTACGAGCAGTACTTC. This sequence encodes CASSVAGGRPAYEQYF.

The V gene is TRBV6-6, the J gene TRBJ2-6, with D unclear. This CDR3 has 13 amino acids. The germline gives CDR1 MNHNY, CDR2 SVGAGI (reference sequence). Trimming removed 8 bases from V and 0 bases from J, with 5 bases in between. The CDR3 loop is CASGNSGANVLTF. CDR3 in DNA: TGTGCCAGCGGGAACTCTGGGGCCAACGTCCTGACTTTC.

The chain carries TRBV9 and TRBJ1-6; D gene uncertain. Trimming cost V 3 bases and J 9 bases, with 10 bases left between them. CDR3 size: 13 residues. The germline V gene encodes CDR1 SGDLS and CDR2 YYNGEE. CDR3 DNA: TGTGCCAGCAGCGAGGGCAAGGGTTCACCCCTCCACTTT. This gives the protein CASSEGKGSPLHF.

The rearrangement links TRBV29-1 to TRBJ2-1, with 7 bases aligning to TRBD2. The CDR3 extends over 13 amino acids. The germline gives CDR1 SQVTM, CDR2 ANQGSEA. Unmatched junction bases numbered 10, after V lost 7 bases and J lost 7 bases. In DNA form, the CDR3 reads TGCAGCGACTTATGGGGGGGGAAAAATGAGCAGTTCTTC. Encoded protein: CSDLWGGKNEQFF.

The chain links TRBV30 to TRBJ2-7; TRBD1 matches 11 bases. Germline V gene data show CDR1 as GTSNPN and CDR2 as SVGIG (reference sequence). This CDR3 comprises 16 residues. The V gene end was trimmed by 2 bases and the J gene end by 3 bases; junction bases not matched to a gene: 9. The CDR3 reads CAWSSPGTGGSYEQYF. The CDR3, as DNA: TGTGCCTGGAGTTCTCCAGGGACAGGGGGAAGCTACGAGCAGTACTTC.